The clone carrying this T cell receptor (beta chain) was found many times. TCRbeta library construction was performed incorporating unique molecular identifiers. One entry per CDR3 protein, called by TCRdb with MiXCR from the PCR reads. The repertoire holds about 150,000 distinct CDR3 sequences, 7.5% to 9% seen once, with approximately 18% in the top ten. The data belong to a study of T-cell reconstitution after alpha-beta-depleted transplantation in children. Per germline, CDR1 SGHRS and CDR2 YFSETQ. The CDR3 spans 15 residues. The ends lost 1 base at V and 7 bases at J; junction bases unmatched: 6. This clonotype originated in a female patient aged 2-15 years who had a stem cell transplant for congenital amegakaryocytic thrombocytopenia, so the T cells may come from the graft donor. Sequenced here: PBMCs, mostly from graft donor cells, sampled 180 days after TCRalphabeta/CD19-depleted stem cell transplant. The V and J genes are TRBV5-1 and TRBJ2-2, with TRBD2 identical over 8 bases. The chain's CDR3 is CASSLTSGLGGELFF. CDR3 sequence (DNA): TGCGCCAGCAGCTTGACTAGCGGCCTGGGCGGGGAGCTGTTTTTT.